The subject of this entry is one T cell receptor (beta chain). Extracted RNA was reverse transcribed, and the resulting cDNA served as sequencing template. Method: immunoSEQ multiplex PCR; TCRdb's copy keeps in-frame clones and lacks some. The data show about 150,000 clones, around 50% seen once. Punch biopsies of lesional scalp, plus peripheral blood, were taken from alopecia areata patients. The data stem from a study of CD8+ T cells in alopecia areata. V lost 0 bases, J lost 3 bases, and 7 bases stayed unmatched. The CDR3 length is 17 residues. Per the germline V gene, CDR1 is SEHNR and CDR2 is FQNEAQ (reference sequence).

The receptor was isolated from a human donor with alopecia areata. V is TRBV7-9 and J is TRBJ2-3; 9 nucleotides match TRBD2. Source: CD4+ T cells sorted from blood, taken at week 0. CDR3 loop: CASSLALGSGGTDTQYF. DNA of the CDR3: TGTGCCAGCAGCTTAGCGCTCGGTAGCGGGGGAACAGATACGCAGTATTTT.